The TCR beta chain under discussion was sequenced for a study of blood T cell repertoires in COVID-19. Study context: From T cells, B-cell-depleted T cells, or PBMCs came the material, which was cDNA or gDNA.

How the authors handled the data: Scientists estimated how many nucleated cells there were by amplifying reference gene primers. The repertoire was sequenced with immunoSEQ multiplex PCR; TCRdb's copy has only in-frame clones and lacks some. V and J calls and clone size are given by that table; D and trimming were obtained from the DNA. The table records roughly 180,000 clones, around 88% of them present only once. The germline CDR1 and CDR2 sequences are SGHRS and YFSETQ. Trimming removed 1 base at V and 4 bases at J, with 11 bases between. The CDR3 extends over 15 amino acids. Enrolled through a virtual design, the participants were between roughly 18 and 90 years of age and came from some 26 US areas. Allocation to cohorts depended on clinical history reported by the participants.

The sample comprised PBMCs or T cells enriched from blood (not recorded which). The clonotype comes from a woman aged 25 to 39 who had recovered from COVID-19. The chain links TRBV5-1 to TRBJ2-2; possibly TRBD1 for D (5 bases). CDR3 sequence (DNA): TGCGCCAGCAGCTTGACCAGGGATCTCACCGGGGAGCTGTTTTTT. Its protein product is CASSLTRDLTGELFF.